The TCR beta chain described here comes from a study of response to subunit inactivated influenza vaccine. General study results and limits: After each seasonal influenza vaccination, few new T cells are recruited, the authors suggested.

One entry per CDR3 protein, called by TCRdb with MiXCR from the RT-PCR reads. The profile shows a few hundred thousand distinct CDR3 sequences, approximately 15% of them singletons. Of note for this clonotype: Its antigen is undetermined.

The TCR was taken from a man over 45 who received an inactivated influenza vaccine. The material was PBMCs from blood, obtained about 13 days after vaccination.

The CDR3: CSARKGQGLPYEQYF. For the CDR3, the DNA is TGCAGTGCCCGGAAGGGCCAGGGCCTCCCCTACGAGCAGTACTTC. This sequence joins TRBV20-1 and TRBJ2-7; possibly TRBD1 for D (5 bases). V lost 6 bases and J lost 2, with 20 bases in between. The CDR3 sequence is 15 residues long. In germline, CDR1 is DFQATT, CDR2 SNEGSKA (reference sequence).